The present entry profiles one T cell receptor beta chain with its context. Its specific antigen is unknown. No base qualities exist here, and no much larger clone lies one base off it. Its CDR3 holds 16 amino acids, cysteine through phenylalanine. Of the read, only the CDR3 DNA is kept; its 48 bases are in frame from base 1. V and J lose 3 bases and 0 bases, and a span of 12 bases separates them. CDR1 is given as SGHNT and CDR2 as YYREEE, both from the germline V gene (reference sequence). This sample stems from a study of shared clonotypes between healthy human individuals (dated by TCRdb to about 2020). In the study overall: Three men and a couple of women, aged 18 to 49 years, made up the cohort. To increase sequencing depth and limit assay-specific biases, different laboratories used diverse techniques to prepare libraries and sequence TCR repertoires. Per donor, leukapheresis produced somewhere between about 0.94 and 10 billion PBMCs. For each donor, CD4 naive and CD4 memory were each given three plates, CD8 naive was given two plates, and CD8 memory was given one plate. The study deeply sequenced blood TCR repertoires of five healthy adults to estimate repertoire size and the extent of clonotype sharing between individuals.

Donors were healthy HIV-negative adults with no recently reported acute infections or vaccinations. Only Caucasian adults living in Nashville, Tennessee, USA were represented among the donors. Magnetic negative selection was used to enrich CD4+ T cells, after which naive cells were positively selected on CD45RA and the negative fraction became the memory subset. Blood was collected by leukapheresis, and PBMCs were isolated by Ficoll-Histopaque density gradient centrifugation and then cryopreserved in liquid nitrogen vapor phase. Analytical flow cytometry was used to check the purity and quantity of every magnetically sorted T cell population. From each sorted fraction, genomic DNA was isolated and quantified by UV absorbance on a Nanodrop 2000c. Using the deep immunoSEQ assay, multiplex PCR amplified TCR CDR3 regions from genomic DNA. Extracted genomic DNA from each cell subset was distributed evenly across all wells of several immunoSEQ 96-well plates, and each plate was treated as a replicate. For sorted subsets, approximately 200 ng of genomic DNA, equivalent to 30,000 or so T cell genomes, went into each replicate PCR. The purified libraries were quantified using a Qubit 3.0 fluorometer, sized with a Bioanalyzer 2100, and then quantified again using the KAPA Library Quantification kit. Every immunoSEQ 96-well plate was sequenced on a dedicated single-read 150-cycle Illumina NextSeq 550 flow cell. The authors' pipeline ran thus. The immunoSEQ output contained only junctional sequences without quality scores, so filtering could not match that applied to full-length reads. Sequences were annotated with PyIR, a Python wrapper for IgBLAST v1.9, using IMGT germline references to assign V/J genes and CDR3. Reads with weak V/J assignments (E-value above 1e-6), missing CDR3, stop codons, out-of-frame junctions, or ambiguous translated residues were removed. V3J clonotypes were defined as sequences sharing an identical inferred V gene, J gene, and CDR3 amino acid sequence. The percentage overlap between two repertoires was calculated by dividing the number of shared unique clonotypes by the size of the smaller repertoire. Repertoire richness was assessed with RTK rarefaction, the Chao1 estimator, and Recon v2.1 estimates of unobserved clonotypes. For all TCRbeta clonotypes obtained by the gDNA method from a handful of donors, generation probabilities were computed with OLGA. Here the immuneACCESS table is served through TCRdb, limited to in-frame sequences with V and J called. Missing clones are a known gap in these copies; in checked studies unresolved V genes cover under half, and the rest lacks a known reason. Clone size and V and J calls were adopted from that table, with D and trimming inferred from the DNA. This sample is represented by roughly 500,000 clones; less than 96% of them were singletons. The top ten hold 0.05% to 0.07% of the sample.

General study outcomes and caveats: When several donors were compared, the shared fraction of clonotypes was roughly 5% for naive CD4, over 3% for naive CD8, 2% to 2.5% for memory CD4, and 0.3% to 0.5% for memory CD8. Pairwise subsampling led to the expectation that sequencing depth would affect the degree of clonotype sharing among donors. Higher generation probabilities were observed for clonotypes shared by all four sorted-subset donors than for non-shared clonotypes. Estimated clonotype richness was generally larger for naive than for memory subsets. Because the study included only a small number of donors, the genetic and exposure-history diversity represented was limited. Even with the large sequencing depth, rarefaction of the sorted-subset datasets indicated that sequencing was incomplete. Sampling was restricted to blood, and TCR repertoires in tissue are likely to differ from TCR repertoires in blood.

The sequenced sample was naive CD4+ T cells sorted from blood. The cell subset or site label here, explained by the study, means: CD45RA+ positively selected. The source of this sequence is a woman aged 25 to 45 in good health. Recombination linked TRBV5-4 to TRBJ2-2; tentative D gene TRBD2, with 7 bases matching. The CDR3 in this case is CASSWGGRANTGELFF. The bases read TGTGCCAGCAGCTGGGGGGGCAGGGCGAACACCGGGGAGCTGTTTTTT.